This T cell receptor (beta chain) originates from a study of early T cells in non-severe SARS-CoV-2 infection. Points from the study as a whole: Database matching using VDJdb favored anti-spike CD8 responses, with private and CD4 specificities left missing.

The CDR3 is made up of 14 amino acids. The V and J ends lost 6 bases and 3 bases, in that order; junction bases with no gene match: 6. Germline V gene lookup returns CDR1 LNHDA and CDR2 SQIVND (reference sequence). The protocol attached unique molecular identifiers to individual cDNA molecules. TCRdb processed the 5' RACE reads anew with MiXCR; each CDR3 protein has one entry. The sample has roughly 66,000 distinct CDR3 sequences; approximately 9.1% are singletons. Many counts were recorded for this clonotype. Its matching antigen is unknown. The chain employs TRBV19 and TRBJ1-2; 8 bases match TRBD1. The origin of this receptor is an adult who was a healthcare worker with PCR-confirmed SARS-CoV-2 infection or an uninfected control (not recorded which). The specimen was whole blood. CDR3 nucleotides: TGTGCCAGTAGAACGACAGGGGCCGACTATGGCTACACCTTC. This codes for CASRTTGADYGYTF. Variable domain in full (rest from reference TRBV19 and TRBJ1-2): DGGITQSPKYLFRKEGQNVTLSCEQNLNHDAMYWYRQDPGQGLRLIYYSQIVNDFQKGDIAEGYSVSREKKESFPLTVTSAQKNPTAFYLCASRTTGADYGYTFGSGTRLTVV.